The 25 T cell receptor beta chains below were found in one sample sequenced in a study of blood T cell repertoires in COVID-19. Sequencing was performed with immunoSEQ multiplex PCR; in TCRdb, only in-frame clones are kept and a portion is missing. The sample lists around 230,000 clones; around 85% were seen once. Sequenced input: peripheral blood. The receptor set was obtained from a man aged 50-59 years with COVID-19, enrolled during active disease.

V gene TRBV19 combines with J gene TRBJ2-2; TRBD2 matches at 12 bases. The germline V gene encodes CDR1 LNHDA and CDR2 SQIVND (reference sequence). Germline trimming cut 7 bases from V and 2 bases from J; bases unmatched to any gene: 14. There are 19 residues in the CDR3. This CDR3 is CASTRSYVLAGGNTGELFF. In DNA form, the CDR3 reads TGTGCCAGTACCCGATCTTACGTACTAGCGGGAGGAAACACCGGGGAGCTGTTTTTT.

J is TRBJ2-3 and V is TRBV5-1; 8 positions agree with TRBD2. Germline loops: CDR1 SGHRS, CDR2 YFSETQ. The CDR3 spans 17 residues. The V segment lost 0 bases and the J segment 2 bases; nucleotides outside the gene matches: 8. Written as DNA, the CDR3 is TGCGCCAGCAGCTTGGCCGGGGCGGGGGGCCTCACAGATACGCAGTATTTT. It encodes CASSLAGAGGLTDTQYF.

The gene calls are TRBV9 and TRBJ2-5; 8 bases map to TRBD2. CDR1 SGDLS and CDR2 YYNGEE come from the germline V gene. Trimming at V came to 0 bases and at J to 5 bases, leaving 6 bases not matched to a gene. CDR3 size: 15 residues. As DNA, the CDR3 is TGTGCCAGCAGCGTAGCCGGGGGGGCGAGGGAGACCCAGTACTTC. Its translation: CASSVAGGARETQYF.

This clone was observed a handful of times. This sequence joins TRBV4-1 and TRBJ2-3, with TRBD2 identical over 14 bases. Per the germline V gene, CDR1 is MGHRA and CDR2 is YSYEKL. Unmatched junction bases numbered 12, after V lost 5 bases and J lost 8 bases. The CDR3 has 17 residues. CDR3 nucleotide sequence: TGCGCCAGCAGCTCTAGGACTAGCGGGGGGCCAGGAGGTACGCAGTATTTT. This codes for CASSSRTSGGPGGTQYF.

This clone was picked up one time. The chain combines TRBV30 with TRBJ1-2; unclear D gene. The CDR3 loop spans 13 amino acids. Trimming shortened V by 3 bases and J by 8 bases, and 16 bases separated the two germline ends. Germline V gives CDR1 GTSNPN, CDR2 SVGIG (reference sequence). The CDR3: CAWSPRRSRGYTF. In nucleotides, the CDR3 is TGTGCCTGGAGCCCTCGCCGGTCCAGGGGCTACACCTTC.

The rearrangement joins TRBV6-2 or TRBV6-3 to TRBJ2-1, with D unclear. CDR1 and CDR2 from the germline V gene are MNHEY and SVGEGT. The CDR3 covers 13 residues. V was clipped by 6 bases and J by 14 bases, with 20 bases between them. The CDR3 DNA sequence: TGTGCCAGCAGCACCGAAGACTCCGTGATCGAGTTCTTC. Translated, it gives CASSTEDSVIEFF.

The genes are TRBV4-1 and TRBJ2-7; 7 positions agree with TRBD1. The V segment lost 4 bases and the J segment 3 bases; nucleotides outside the gene matches: 9. The V gene's germline CDR1 is MGHRA and CDR2 YSYEKL. This CDR3 region has 15 residues. The chain's CDR3 is CASSLGTVLLYEQYF. The CDR3 DNA is TGCGCCAGCAGCCTCGGGACAGTTCTCCTCTACGAGCAGTACTTC.

The rearrangement joins TRBV11-3 to TRBJ2-1; 10 nucleotides agree with TRBD1. The CDR3 has 14 residues. Germline CDR1 reads SGHNT; CDR2 reads YENEEA. V was pared by 4 bases and J by 7 bases, with 4 bases of the junction left unmatched. CDR3 nucleotides: TGTGCCAGCAGCTCGGGACAGGGGCGAAATGAGCAGTTCTTC. Protein: CASSSGQGRNEQFF.

V usage is TRBV5-1 and J usage is TRBJ2-3; 11 nucleotides agree with TRBD2. The junction had 7 bases not matched to a gene; V was cut back by 4 bases and J by 0 bases. The germline V gene encodes CDR1 SGHRS and CDR2 YFSETQ. This CDR3 comprises 17 residues. The CDR3 is CASSLSGGASSTDTQYF. CDR3 nucleotides: TGCGCCAGCAGCCTTAGCGGGGGGGCCTCTAGCACAGATACGCAGTATTTT.

V usage is TRBV7-9 and J usage is TRBJ1-4, with D possibly matching TRBD1 (5 bases). This CDR3 has 15 amino acids. V was pared by 2 bases and J by 3 bases, with 10 bases between. CDR1 and CDR2 from the germline V gene are SEHNR and FQNEAQ (reference sequence). Here the CDR3 reads CASSLTSGSNEKLFF. CDR3 DNA: TGTGCCAGCAGCTTAACATCAGGGTCTAATGAAAAACTGTTTTTT.

J is TRBJ1-2 and V is TRBV13; weak D call: TRBD1 (5 bases). The V and J ends lost 5 bases and 10 bases respectively, with 17 bases between them. From germline, CDR1 is PRHDT and CDR2 FYEKMQ (reference sequence). This CDR3 has 13 amino acids. This CDR3 reads CASSRKYDSAYTF. The CDR3 nucleotides read TGTGCCAGCAGCCGGAAATACGACAGCGCCTACACCTTC.

The gene calls are TRBV9 and TRBJ2-2, with TRBD1 as a possible D gene (6 bases). Germline loops: CDR1 SGDLS, CDR2 YYNGEE. This CDR3 is 16 amino acids long. V was pared by 1 base and J by 0 bases, with 10 bases between. Here the CDR3 DNA reads TGTGCCAGCAGCGTAAGACAGGCCCCGAACACCGGGGAGCTGTTTTTT. Protein product: CASSVRQAPNTGELFF. Variable domain in full (rest from reference TRBV9 and TRBJ2-2): DSGVTQTPKHLITATGQRVTLRCSPRSGDLSVYWYQQSLDQGLQFLIQYYNGEERAKGNILERFSAQQFPDLHSELNLSSLELGDSALYFCASSVRQAPNTGELFFGEGSRLTVL.

The rearrangement uses TRBV11-2 and TRBJ2-5, with 9 bases aligning to TRBD2. V shed 3 bases, J shed 5 bases, and the junction held 13 bases outside the gene matches. The CDR3 covers 17 residues. Looked up from germline, CDR1 is SGHAT and CDR2 is FQNNGV. The CDR3 region has the DNA TGTGCCAGCAGCTTCCCTGGTCGGCGGGGGGGCCGTGAGACCCAGTACTTC. It specifies CASSFPGRRGGRETQYF.

V is TRBV7-3 and J is TRBJ2-3; 15 bases fit TRBD2. CDR1 is SGHTA, CDR2 FQGTGA, per germline. J gave up 3 bases and V 2 bases, and 6 bases lay outside the gene matches. The length of the CDR3 is 18 residues. The CDR3 nucleotides read TGTGCCAGCAGCTTAGTGGGACTAGCGGGGGGAAGGACAGATACGCAGTATTTT. It yields the protein CASSLVGLAGGRTDTQYF.

The V call is TRBV5-5, the J call TRBJ2-7, with 11 bases lining up with TRBD1. J was trimmed by 6 bases and V by 4 bases; bases with no gene match: 6. The CDR3 has 14 amino acids. CDR1 SGHKS and CDR2 YYEKEE come from the germline V gene (reference sequence). This CDR3 reads CASSLGQGALEQYF. The CDR3 DNA reads as TGTGCCAGCAGCCTCGGACAGGGGGCCCTCGAGCAGTACTTC.

The gene calls are TRBV7-9 and TRBJ2-1; no definite D call. The ends were cut back, 2 bases at V and 0 bases at J, with 11 bases in the middle. Germline CDR1 reads SEHNR; CDR2 reads FQNEAQ (reference sequence). The CDR3 has 16 amino acids. CDR3 region: CASSLITTSSYNEQFF. In nucleotides, the CDR3 is TGTGCCAGCAGCTTAATAACCACGAGCTCCTACAATGAGCAGTTCTTC.

This clone was observed a handful of times. The chain recombines TRBV10-3 with TRBJ1-6; 8 nucleotides align to TRBD1. V was pared by 10 bases and J by 4 bases, with 3 bases of the junction left unmatched. From germline, CDR1 is ENHRY and CDR2 SYGVKD. The CDR3 spans 13 residues. In DNA form, the CDR3 reads TGTGCCACCCGACAGGGGTATAATTCACCCCTCCACTTT. It encodes CATRQGYNSPLHF.

The chain links TRBV7-2 to TRBJ2-5, with 11 nucleotides matching TRBD1. V lost 2 bases to trimming and J lost 3 bases; unmatched junction nucleotides: 8. Germline CDR1 reads SGHTA; CDR2 reads FQGNSA. The CDR3 length is 17 residues. CDR3 protein: CASSLHLPGQGEETQYF. The CDR3 region has the DNA TGTGCCAGCAGCTTACATCTCCCGGGACAGGGGGAAGAGACCCAGTACTTC.

The gene calls are TRBV10-3 and TRBJ1-4; D unresolved. This CDR3 is 16 amino acids long. Looked up from germline, CDR1 is ENHRY and CDR2 is SYGVKD. V was trimmed by 10 bases and J by 0 bases, leaving 18 bases between them. Here the CDR3 DNA reads TGTGCCACCTCCGGGGAGAAAAGTGCAACTAATGAAAAACTGTTTTTT. As protein: CATSGEKSATNEKLFF.

The rearrangement uses TRBV4-1 and TRBJ2-3; D is possibly TRBD1 (5 bases). The CDR3 covers 16 residues. Trimming cost V 3 bases and J 0 bases, with 13 bases left between them. Germline V gene lookup returns CDR1 MGHRA and CDR2 YSYEKL. CDR3 sequence: CASSQGRTPSTDTQYF. The CDR3 coding sequence is TGCGCCAGCAGCCAGGGCAGGACACCGAGCACAGATACGCAGTATTTT.

The chain recombines TRBV21-1 with TRBJ2-1; TRBD1 is the table's D call and was not checked against the DNA. TRBV21-1 is a pseudogene segment. The CDR3 has 15 residues. The CDR3 loop is CAMTVQDSSYNEQFF. CDR3 DNA sequence: TGTGCCATGACAGTTCAAGATAGCTCCTACAATGAGCAGTTCTTC.

J is TRBJ2-3 and V is TRBV11-2, with TRBD2 matching over 7 bases. J was trimmed by 5 bases and V by 5 bases; bases with no gene match: 13. Germline V gene data show CDR1 as SGHAT and CDR2 as FQNNGV. CDR3 length equals 16 residues. CDR3 in amino acids: CASSPPVGTGGDTQYF. CDR3 bases: TGTGCCAGCAGCCCGCCCGTGGGGACGGGGGGAGATACGCAGTATTTT.

The gene calls are TRBV9 and TRBJ2-1; 11 positions match TRBD2. This CDR3 region has 17 residues. From germline, CDR1 is SGDLS and CDR2 YYNGEE. V shed 0 bases, J shed 7 bases, and the junction held 9 bases outside the gene matches. For the CDR3, the DNA is TGTGCCAGCAGCGTAGTTGGTAGCGGGGGGGCCAGGAATGAGCAGTTCTTC. The encoded protein is CASSVVGSGGARNEQFF.

V gene TRBV5-6 combines with J gene TRBJ1-2; the D is unclear. CDR3 length: 13 residues. Germline V gene sequence: CDR1 SGHDT, CDR2 YYEEEE. V was shortened by 4 bases and J by 2 bases, with 9 bases between the two germline ends. CDR3 loop: CASSPGLNYGYTF. The CDR3 DNA follows: TGTGCCAGCAGCCCCGGGTTAAACTATGGCTACACCTTC. The complete variable domain, with remaining parts taken from reference TRBV5-6 and TRBJ1-2, reads DAGVTQSPTHLIKTRGQQVTLRCSPKSGHDTVSWYQQALGQGPQFIFQYYEEEERQRGNFPDRFSGHQFPNYSSELNVNALLLGDSALYLCASSPGLNYGYTFGSGTRLTVV.

J is TRBJ2-1 and V is TRBV6-5; TRBD1 matches at 7 bases. V lost 6 bases and J lost 4; bases outside the gene matches: 3. The CDR3 sequence is 13 residues long. Germline V gene sequence: CDR1 MNHEY, CDR2 SVGAGI. In nucleotides, the CDR3 is TGTGCCAGCAGGGGGACAGAGTACAATGAGCAGTTCTTC. The encoded protein is CASRGTEYNEQFF.